The 6 T cell receptor beta chains in this list originate from one sample, sequenced in a study of OX40 agonist ivuxolimab in advanced cancers. Assay used: immunoSEQ multiplex PCR; TCRdb lists only in-frame clones, some missing. The table shows about 53,000 clones, with more than 70% occurring only once. The specimen comprised CD4+ or CD8+ T cells sorted from blood, sampled in a trial of the OX40 agonist ivuxolimab. All receptors come from an adult with an advanced solid tumor such as melanoma, head and neck, liver or kidney cancer.

This rearrangement joins TRBV7-6 to TRBJ2-6; D not certain. V was shortened by 5 bases and J by 4 bases, with 9 bases between the two germline ends. The CDR3 is 14 amino acids. Looked up from germline, CDR1 is SGHVS and CDR2 is FNYEAQ. The CDR3 nucleotides read TGTGCCAGCAGCCTGATTGGGGGGGCCAACGTCCTGACTTTC. Translated: CASSLIGGANVLTF.

The chain couples TRBV5-1 to TRBJ2-1, with 9 bases that match TRBD2. Germline CDR1 reads SGHRS; CDR2 reads YFSETQ. The J segment lost 5 bases and the V segment lost 6 bases, leaving 18 bases of the junction unmatched. This CDR3 has 18 amino acids. The CDR3 nucleotides are TGCGCCAGCACGATAGAAAGGTTAAGCGGGAGGAGGCACAATGAGCAGTTCTTC. Translation: CASTIERLSGRRHNEQFF.

Regarding this clone: This may stem from a read error, because a much larger clone lies one nucleotide away. Other DNA sequences of this sample code for an identical CDR3. V is TRBV7-2 and J is TRBJ2-3; D is ambiguous. Looked up from germline, CDR1 is SGHTA and CDR2 is FQGNSA. This CDR3 is 12 amino acids long. With 5 bases removed from V and 0 bases from J, the gap between germline ends came to 3 bases. CDR3 bases: TGTGCCAGCAGCCTGAGCACAGATACGCAGTATTTT. Residues: CASSLSTDTQYF.

The chain joins TRBV6-6 to TRBJ2-1; 10 bases align to TRBD2. The ends lost 5 bases at V and 3 bases at J; junction bases unmatched: 4. This CDR3 region has 15 residues. Germline CDR1 and CDR2: MNHNY and SVGAGI (reference sequence). Here the CDR3 DNA reads TGTGCCAGCAGTCCCCTAGCGGGAGACTACAATGAGCAGTTCTTC. It yields the protein CASSPLAGDYNEQFF.

J is TRBJ1-1 and V is TRBV11-2; 7 bases are a match to TRBD1. V lost 5 bases to trimming and J lost 4 bases; unmatched junction nucleotides: 7. The CDR3 totals 14 residues. CDR1 is SGHAT, CDR2 FQNNGV, per germline. The CDR3 nucleotides read TGTGCCAGCAGCACATCAGGGGGGAGCACTGAAGCTTTCTTT. It is translated as CASSTSGGSTEAFF.

This sequence joins TRBV7-2 and TRBJ2-3, with 10 bases matching TRBD2. V gave up 1 base and J gave up 2 bases; unmatched junction bases: 9. CDR1 SGHTA and CDR2 FQGNSA come from the germline V gene. CDR3 length: 18 residues. CDR3 protein: CASSLVRAGGLNTDTQYF. The DNA of the CDR3 is TGTGCCAGCAGCTTAGTGCGAGCGGGAGGGCTCAACACAGATACGCAGTATTTT.